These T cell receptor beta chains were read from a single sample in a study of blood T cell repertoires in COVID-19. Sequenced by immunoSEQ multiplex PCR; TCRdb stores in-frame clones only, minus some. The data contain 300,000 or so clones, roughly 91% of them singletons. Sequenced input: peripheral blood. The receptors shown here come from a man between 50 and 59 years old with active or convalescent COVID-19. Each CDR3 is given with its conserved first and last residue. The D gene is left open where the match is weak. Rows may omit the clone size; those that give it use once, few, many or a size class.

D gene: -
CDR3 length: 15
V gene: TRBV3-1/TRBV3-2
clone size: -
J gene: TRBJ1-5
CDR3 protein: CASSQQSGYNQPQHF
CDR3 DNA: TGTGCCAGCAGCCAACAGTCCGGGTACAATCAGCCCCAGCATTTT

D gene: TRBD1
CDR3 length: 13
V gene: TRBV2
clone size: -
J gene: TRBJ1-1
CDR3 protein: CATQRQGRTEAFF
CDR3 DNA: TGTGCCACCCAGAGACAGGGGAGGACTGAAGCTTTCTTT

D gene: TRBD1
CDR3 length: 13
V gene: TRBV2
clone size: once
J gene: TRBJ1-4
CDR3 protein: CATQGAIYEKLFF
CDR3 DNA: TGTGCCACACAGGGGGCAATATATGAAAAACTGTTTTTT

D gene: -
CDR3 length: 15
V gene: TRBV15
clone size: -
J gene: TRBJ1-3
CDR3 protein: CATSRDNAGGNTIYF
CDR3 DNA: TGTGCCACCAGCAGAGATAATGCAGGGGGAAACACCATATATTTT

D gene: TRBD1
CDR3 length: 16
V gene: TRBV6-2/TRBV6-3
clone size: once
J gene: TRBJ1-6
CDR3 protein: CASSSLRDRGNSPLHF
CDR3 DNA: TGTGCCAGCAGTTCGTTGCGGGACAGGGGAAATTCACCCCTCCACTTT

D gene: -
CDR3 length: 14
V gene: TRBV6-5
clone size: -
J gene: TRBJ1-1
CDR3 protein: CASRKPGQAPEAFF
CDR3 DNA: TGTGCCAGCAGGAAACCGGGACAAGCCCCTGAAGCTTTCTTT

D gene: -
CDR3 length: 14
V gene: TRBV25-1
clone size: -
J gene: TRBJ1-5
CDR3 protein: CASILQGKGQPQHF
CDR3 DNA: TGTGCCAGCATCTTACAGGGTAAGGGTCAGCCCCAGCATTTT

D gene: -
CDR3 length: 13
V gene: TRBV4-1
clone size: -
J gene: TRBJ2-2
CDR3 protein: CASSHSREGELFF
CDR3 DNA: TGCGCCAGCAGCCATTCCCGGGAGGGGGAGCTGTTTTTT

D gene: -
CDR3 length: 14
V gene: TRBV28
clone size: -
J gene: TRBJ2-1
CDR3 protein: CASRNGASNDEQFF
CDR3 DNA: TGTGCCAGCAGAAATGGTGCTAGTAACGATGAGCAGTTCTTC

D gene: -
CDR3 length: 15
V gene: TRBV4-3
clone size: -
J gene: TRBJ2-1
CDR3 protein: CASSQDLGESNEQFF
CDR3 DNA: TGCGCCAGCAGCCAAGATCTCGGGGAGAGCAATGAGCAGTTCTTC

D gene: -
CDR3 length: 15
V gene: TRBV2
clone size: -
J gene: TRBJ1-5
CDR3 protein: CASSSQGGSNQPQHF
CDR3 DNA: TGTGCCAGCAGCTCCCAGGGCGGTAGCAATCAGCCCCAGCATTTT

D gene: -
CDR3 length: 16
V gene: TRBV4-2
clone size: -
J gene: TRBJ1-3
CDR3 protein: CASSQKEGRSGNTIYF
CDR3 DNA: TGTGCCAGCAGCCAGAAAGAAGGAAGGAGTGGAAACACCATATATTTT

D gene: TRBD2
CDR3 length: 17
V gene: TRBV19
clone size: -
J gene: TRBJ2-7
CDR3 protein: CASSIRLAGDGSYEQYF
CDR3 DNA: TGTGCCAGTAGTATTCGGCTAGCGGGAGATGGCTCCTACGAGCAGTACTTC

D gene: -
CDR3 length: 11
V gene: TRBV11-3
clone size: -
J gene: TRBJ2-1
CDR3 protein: CASSFGGEQFF
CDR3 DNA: TGTGCCAGCAGCTTCGGGGGTGAGCAGTTCTTC

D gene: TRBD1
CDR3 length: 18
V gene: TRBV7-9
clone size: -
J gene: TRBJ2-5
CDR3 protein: CASSFGYEDRGFQETQYF
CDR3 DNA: TGTGCCAGCAGTTTCGGGTACGAGGACAGGGGATTTCAAGAGACCCAGTACTTC

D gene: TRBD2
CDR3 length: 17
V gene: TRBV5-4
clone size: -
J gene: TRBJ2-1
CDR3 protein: CASSFRTSGSSYNEQFF
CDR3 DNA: TGTGCCAGCAGCTTCAGGACTAGCGGGAGTTCCTACAATGAGCAGTTCTTC

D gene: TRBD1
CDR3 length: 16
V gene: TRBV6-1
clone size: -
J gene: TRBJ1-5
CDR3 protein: CASTEAGWTGGQPQHF
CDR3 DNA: TGTGCCAGCACCGAAGCGGGATGGACAGGCGGTCAGCCCCAGCATTTT

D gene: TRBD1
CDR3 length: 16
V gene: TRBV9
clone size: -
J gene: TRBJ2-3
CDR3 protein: CASSVRQGTPEDTQYF
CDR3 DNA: TGTGCCAGCAGCGTGAGACAGGGGACGCCAGAGGATACGCAGTATTTT

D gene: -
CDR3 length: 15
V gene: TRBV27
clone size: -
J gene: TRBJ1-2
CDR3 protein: CASSSLSNRNYGYTF
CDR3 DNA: TGTGCCAGCAGTTCCCTCTCAAACAGAAACTATGGCTACACCTTC

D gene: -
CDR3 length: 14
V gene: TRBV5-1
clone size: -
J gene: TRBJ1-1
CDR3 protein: CASRMDSWNTEAFF
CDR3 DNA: TGCGCCAGCCGAATGGACAGTTGGAACACTGAAGCTTTCTTT

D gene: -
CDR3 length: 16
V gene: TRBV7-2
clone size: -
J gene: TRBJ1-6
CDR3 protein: CASSPFIGQTGSPLHF
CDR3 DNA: TGTGCCAGCAGCCCTTTTATAGGACAGACGGGTTCACCCCTCCACTTT

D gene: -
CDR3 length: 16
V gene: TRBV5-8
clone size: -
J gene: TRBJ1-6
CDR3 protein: CASSLREWIDNSPLHF
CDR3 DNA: TGTGCCAGCAGCTTGAGGGAGTGGATAGATAATTCACCCCTCCACTTT

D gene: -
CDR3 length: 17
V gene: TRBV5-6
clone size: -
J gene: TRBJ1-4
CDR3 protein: CASSLVVGGGRTEKLFF
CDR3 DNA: TGTGCCAGCAGCTTGGTGGTGGGCGGGGGTCGAACGGAAAAACTGTTTTTT

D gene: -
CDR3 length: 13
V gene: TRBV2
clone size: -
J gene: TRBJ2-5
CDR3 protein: CASKGQPQETQYF
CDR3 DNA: TGTGCCAGCAAAGGACAGCCCCAAGAGACCCAGTACTTC

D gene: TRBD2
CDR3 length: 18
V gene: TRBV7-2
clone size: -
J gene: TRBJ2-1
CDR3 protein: CASNSGGLAGGSYNEQFF
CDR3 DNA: TGTGCCAGCAACTCCGGAGGTCTAGCGGGGGGCTCCTACAATGAGCAGTTCTTC

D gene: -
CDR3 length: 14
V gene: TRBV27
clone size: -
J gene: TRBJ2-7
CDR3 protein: CASRLVGSGYEQYF
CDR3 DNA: TGTGCCAGCAGGCTGGTTGGGTCGGGCTACGAGCAGTACTTC

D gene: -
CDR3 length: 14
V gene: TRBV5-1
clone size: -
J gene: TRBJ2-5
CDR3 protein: CASSLGAVQETQYF
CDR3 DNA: TGCGCCAGCAGCTTGGGGGCAGTACAAGAGACCCAGTACTTC

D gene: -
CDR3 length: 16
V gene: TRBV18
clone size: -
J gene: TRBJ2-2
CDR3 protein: CASSQRDIANTGELFF
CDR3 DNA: TGTGCCAGCTCACAACGGGACATCGCGAACACCGGGGAGCTGTTTTTT

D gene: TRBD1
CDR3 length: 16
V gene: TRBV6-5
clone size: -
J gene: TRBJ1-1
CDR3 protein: CASSYGSDRRGTEAFF
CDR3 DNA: TGTGCCAGCAGTTACGGGTCGGACAGGCGAGGAACTGAAGCTTTCTTT

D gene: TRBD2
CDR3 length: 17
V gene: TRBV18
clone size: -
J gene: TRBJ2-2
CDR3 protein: CASSPRGLAVNTGELFF
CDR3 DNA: TGTGCCAGCTCACCACGGGGACTAGCGGTGAACACCGGGGAGCTGTTTTTT

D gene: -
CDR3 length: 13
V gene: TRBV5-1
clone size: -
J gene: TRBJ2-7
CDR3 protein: CASSLGLLYEQYF
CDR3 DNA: TGCGCCAGCAGCTTGGGGTTACTATACGAGCAGTACTTC

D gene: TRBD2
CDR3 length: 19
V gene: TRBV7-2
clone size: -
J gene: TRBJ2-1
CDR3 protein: CASSPSGSGGPSSYNEQFF
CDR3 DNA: TGTGCCAGCAGCCCAAGTGGTAGCGGGGGCCCCAGCTCCTACAATGAGCAGTTCTTC

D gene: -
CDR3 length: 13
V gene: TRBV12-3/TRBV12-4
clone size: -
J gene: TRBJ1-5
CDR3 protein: CASSLAGDQPQHF
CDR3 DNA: TGTGCCAGCAGTTTAGCAGGGGATCAGCCCCAGCATTTT

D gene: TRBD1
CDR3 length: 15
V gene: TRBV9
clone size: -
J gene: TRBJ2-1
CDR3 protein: CASSFIGTEYNEQFF
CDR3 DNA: TGTGCCAGCAGTTTCATTGGGACAGAGTACAATGAGCAGTTCTTC

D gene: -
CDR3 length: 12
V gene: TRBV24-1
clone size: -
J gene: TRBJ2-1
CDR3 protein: CATGTQGYEQFF
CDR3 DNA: TGTGCCACCGGCACTCAGGGCTATGAGCAGTTCTTC

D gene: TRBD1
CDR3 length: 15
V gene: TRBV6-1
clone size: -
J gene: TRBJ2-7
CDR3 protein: CASSEGGQGSYEQYF
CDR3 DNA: TGTGCCAGCAGTGAAGGTGGACAGGGATCCTACGAGCAGTACTTC

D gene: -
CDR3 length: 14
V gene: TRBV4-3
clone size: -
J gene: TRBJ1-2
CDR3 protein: CASSQAQADYGYTF
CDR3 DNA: TGCGCCAGCAGCCAAGCCCAAGCTGACTATGGCTACACCTTC

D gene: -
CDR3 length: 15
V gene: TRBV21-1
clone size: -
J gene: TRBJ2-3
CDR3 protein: CASSKAGEGTDTQYF
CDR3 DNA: TGTGCCAGCAGCAAAGCAGGGGAGGGCACAGATACGCAGTATTTT

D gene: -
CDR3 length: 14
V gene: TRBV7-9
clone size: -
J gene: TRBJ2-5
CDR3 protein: CASSPRSVQETQYF
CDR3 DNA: TGTGCCAGCAGCCCACGCTCAGTTCAAGAGACCCAGTACTTC

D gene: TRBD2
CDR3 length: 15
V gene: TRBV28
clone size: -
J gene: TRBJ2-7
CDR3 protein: CASSPLAGSSYEQYF
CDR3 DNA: TGTGCCAGCAGCCCCCTAGCGGGGAGCTCCTACGAGCAGTACTTC

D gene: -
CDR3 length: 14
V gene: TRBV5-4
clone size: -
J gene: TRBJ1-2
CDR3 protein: CASSLKWGNYGYTF
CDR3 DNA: TGTGCCAGCAGCTTGAAATGGGGCAACTATGGCTACACCTTC

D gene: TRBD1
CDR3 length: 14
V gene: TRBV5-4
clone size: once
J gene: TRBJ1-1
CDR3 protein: CASSSPTGRTEAFF
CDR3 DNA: TGTGCCAGCAGCTCACCGACAGGGCGGACTGAAGCTTTCTTT

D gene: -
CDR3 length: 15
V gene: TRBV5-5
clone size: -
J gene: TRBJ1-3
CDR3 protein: CASSLQGRGGNTIYF
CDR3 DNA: TGTGCCAGCAGCTTGCAGGGCAGGGGTGGAAACACCATATATTTT

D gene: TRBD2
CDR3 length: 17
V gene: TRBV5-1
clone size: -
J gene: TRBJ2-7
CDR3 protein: CASSFLPGLAGSYEQYF
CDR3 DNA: TGCGCCAGCAGCTTCCTCCCGGGGTTAGCGGGCTCCTACGAGCAGTACTTC

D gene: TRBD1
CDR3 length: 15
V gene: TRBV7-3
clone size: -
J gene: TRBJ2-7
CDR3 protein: CASSPPDRATYEQYF
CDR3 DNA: TGTGCCAGCAGCCCCCCGGACAGGGCTACCTACGAGCAGTACTTC

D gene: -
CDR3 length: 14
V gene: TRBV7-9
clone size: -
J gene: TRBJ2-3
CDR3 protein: CASRPIYNTDTQYF
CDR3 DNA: TGTGCCAGCAGACCCATATACAACACAGATACGCAGTATTTT

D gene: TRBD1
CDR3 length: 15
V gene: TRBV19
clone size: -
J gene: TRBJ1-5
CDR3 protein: CASSGTGGPYQPQHF
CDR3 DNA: TGTGCCAGCTCCGGGACAGGGGGCCCTTATCAGCCCCAGCATTTT

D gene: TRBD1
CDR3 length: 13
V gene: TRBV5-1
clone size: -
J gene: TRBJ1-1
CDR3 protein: CASSLAGTVEAFF
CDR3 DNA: TGCGCCAGCAGCTTGGCCGGGACAGTTGAAGCTTTCTTT

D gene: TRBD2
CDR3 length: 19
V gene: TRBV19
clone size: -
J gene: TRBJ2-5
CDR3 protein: CASSGLAGTSPSWQETQYF
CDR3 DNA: TGTGCCAGTAGTGGTCTAGCGGGAACCTCCCCTTCGTGGCAAGAGACCCAGTACTTC

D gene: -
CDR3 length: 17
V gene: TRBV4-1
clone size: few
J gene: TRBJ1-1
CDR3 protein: CASSQGAFGRTNTEAFF
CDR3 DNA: TGCGCCAGCAGCCAGGGGGCTTTCGGTCGCACGAACACTGAAGCTTTCTTT

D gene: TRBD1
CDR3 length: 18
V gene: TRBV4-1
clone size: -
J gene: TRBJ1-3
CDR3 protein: CASSPKGVDRDTWNTIYF
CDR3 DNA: TGCGCCAGCAGCCCCAAGGGGGTGGACAGGGATACATGGAACACCATATATTTT

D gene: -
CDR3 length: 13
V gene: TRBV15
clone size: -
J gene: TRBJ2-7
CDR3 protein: CATSRDLFGEQYF
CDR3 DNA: TGTGCCACCAGCAGAGATCTTTTCGGCGAGCAGTACTTC

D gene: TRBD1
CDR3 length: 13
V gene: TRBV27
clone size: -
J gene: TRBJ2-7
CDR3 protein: CASSPRQGWEQYF
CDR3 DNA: TGTGCCAGCAGTCCGCGACAGGGTTGGGAGCAGTACTTC

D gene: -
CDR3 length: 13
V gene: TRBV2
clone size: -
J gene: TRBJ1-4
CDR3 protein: CASSFQINEKLFF
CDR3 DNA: TGTGCCAGCAGTTTTCAGATTAATGAAAAACTGTTTTTT

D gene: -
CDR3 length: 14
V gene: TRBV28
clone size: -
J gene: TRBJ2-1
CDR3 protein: CATSRLDREGEQFF
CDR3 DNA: TGTGCCACAAGCCGCTTGGACAGGGAGGGTGAGCAGTTCTTC

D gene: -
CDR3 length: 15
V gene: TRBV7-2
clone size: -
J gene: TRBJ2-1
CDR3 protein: CASSPGGGQTSQQFF
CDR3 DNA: TGTGCCAGCAGCCCCGGGGGGGGACAGACGAGTCAGCAGTTCTTC

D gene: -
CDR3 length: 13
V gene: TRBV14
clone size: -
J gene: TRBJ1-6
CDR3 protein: CASSQVSGSPLHF
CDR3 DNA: TGTGCCAGCAGCCAAGTAAGCGGTTCACCCCTCCACTTT

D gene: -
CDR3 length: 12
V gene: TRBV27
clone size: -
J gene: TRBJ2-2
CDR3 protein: CASFQGTGELFF
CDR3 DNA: TGTGCCAGCTTTCAGGGGACCGGGGAGCTGTTTTTT

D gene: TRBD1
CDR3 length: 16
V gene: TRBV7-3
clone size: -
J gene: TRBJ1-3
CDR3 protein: CASSLTPTGVGNTIYF
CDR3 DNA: TGTGCCAGCAGCTTAACCCCCACAGGGGTCGGAAACACCATATATTTT